This TCR beta chain was documented in a study of tumor and adjacent non-tumor tissue in lung cancer. About the research overall: There were 11 to 12 adenocarcinoma, a couple of squamous cell carcinoma and 1 small cell lung cancer cases. General study findings and limits: Higher tumor TCR diversity was associated with shorter survival.

TCRbeta libraries were built with three rounds of nested PCR, modified from ARM-PCR. TCRdb ran MiXCR on the multiplex PCR reads and lists one entry per CDR3 protein. The sample lists about 98,000 distinct CDR3 sequences; 80% were seen once. Of note for this clonotype: Its antigen is not identified. The germline gene is not matched at one end of the junction; a read error may be the cause.

Germline CDR1 is MNHNS and CDR2 is SASEGT. CDR3 length equals 16 residues. RNA was extracted from bulk tissue without any cell sorting. More than 3 cm separated this lung sample from the edge of the tumor. Newly diagnosed lung cancer patients had thoracic surgery in China, August–late 2014, without prior chemotherapy. The clonotype comes from a man between 60 and 75 years old with small cell lung cancer. Sequenced: distant non-tumor lung tissue. This sequence joins TRBV6-1 and TRBJ2-1, with 8 nucleotides matching TRBD2. CDR3 nucleotide sequence: TGTGCCAGCAGCTTTCGTCGGGAGGGTGCTTACGATGAGCAATTCTTC. It translates to CASSFRREGAYDEQFF.